The clone carrying this T cell receptor beta chain was recorded many times. This CDR3 has 14 amino acids. The V and J ends lost 3 bases and 13 bases, in that order; junction bases with no gene match: 11. Looked up from germline, CDR1 is MNHNS and CDR2 is SASEGT. These data are taken from a study of low-dose radiotherapy and immunotherapy resistance in tumors. Alpha- and beta-chain coverage of first-strand cDNA came from TRAV- and TRBV-specific primers. PCR amplification of the TCRs was performed with Phusion for 20 to 25 PCR cycles, and it relied on a constant-region primer together with a V-primer adapter. TCRdb re-called the reads with MiXCR, one entry per CDR3 protein. The data show 65,000 to 90,000 distinct CDR3 sequences, approximately 20% seen once. Time point here: before trial treatment.

Material: PBMCs, obtained before treatment. V gene TRBV6-1 combines with J gene TRBJ2-1; 8 bases map to TRBD2. The source of this sequence is a male donor with prostate cancer. The CDR3 region has the DNA TGTGCCAGCAGTGACGTAAGCGGGAGTAATTTCCAGTTCTTC. It is translated as CASSDVSGSNFQFF.